The 27 T cell receptor beta chains listed next were all sequenced from one sample in a study of T-cell reconstitution after alpha-beta-depleted transplantation in children. Unique molecular identifiers were incorporated into the prepared TCRbeta library. A single record per CDR3 protein comes from TCRdb applying MiXCR to the PCR reads. Of about 980,000 distinct CDR3 sequences in the sample, about 31% were seen once. The source material was PBMCs, mostly from graft donor cells, sampled 360 days after TCRalphabeta/CD19-depleted stem cell transplant. Source of these receptors: a boy less than two years old who had a stem cell transplant for SCID, so the T cells may come from the graft donor.

V is TRBV5-1 and J is TRBJ1-1, with TRBD1 as a possible D gene (5 bases). The germline V gene encodes CDR1 SGHRS and CDR2 YFSETQ. The CDR3 loop spans 18 amino acids. Trimming stripped 3 bases from V and 0 bases from J, with 21 bases between. The CDR3 bases are TGCGCCAGCAGCTCTATCCGGGACTTAGGGGAGGTGAACACTGAAGCTTTCTTT. Protein product: CASSSIRDLGEVNTEAFF.

The chain recombines TRBV20-1 with TRBJ2-3, with TRBD2 matching over 8 bases. The ends lost 6 bases at V and 2 bases at J; junction bases unmatched: 10. This CDR3 is built from 15 residues. The germline CDR1 and CDR2 sequences are DFQATT and SNEGSKA (reference sequence). The CDR3 coding sequence is TGCAGTGCCAGTTTAGCGGGGAACCCCACAGATACGCAGTATTTT. Translation: CSASLAGNPTDTQYF.

This chain links TRBV24-1 with TRBJ2-1, with 8 bases lining up with TRBD1. Germline CDR1 and CDR2: KGHDR and SFDVKD. V lost 9 bases and J lost 2; bases outside the gene matches: 5. The CDR3 sequence is 14 residues long. The CDR3 reads CATGRTGPYNEQFF. The CDR3 coding sequence is TGTGCCACCGGCCGGACAGGGCCCTACAATGAGCAGTTCTTC.

This clonotype was recorded a few times. The chain couples TRBV19 to TRBJ1-1, with D maybe TRBD1 (5 bases). The CDR3 consists of 13 residues. V lost 9 bases and J 1 base, leaving 12 bases between the germline ends. In germline, CDR1 is LNHDA, CDR2 SQIVND (reference sequence). The CDR3 region is CASSITGNTEAFF. The CDR3 nucleotides read TGTGCCAGCTCAATCACAGGGAACACTGAAGCTTTCTTT.

Many counts were recorded for this clonotype. This sequence joins TRBV15 and TRBJ2-2; no clear D. Deletions cut 6 bases from V and 7 bases from J, with 6 bases between. Germline CDR1 LNHNV, CDR2 YYDKDF (reference sequence). The CDR3 contains 11 residues. CDR3 nucleotide sequence: TGTGCCACCAGTAGTAACGGGGAGCTGTTTTTT. Protein: CATSSNGELFF.

The rearrangement links TRBV6-1 to TRBJ2-3; TRBD2 matches at 10 bases. The V gene end was trimmed by 6 bases and the J gene end by 4 bases; junction bases not matched to a gene: 10. This CDR3 has 16 residues. CDR1 is MNHNS and CDR2 is SASEGT in the germline V gene. This CDR3 reads CASSDQAGGPSDTQYF. The CDR3, as DNA: TGTGCCAGCAGCGACCAAGCGGGGGGGCCTTCAGATACGCAGTATTTT.

The V and J genes are TRBV12-3 or TRBV12-4 and TRBJ1-1; D not resolved. Trimming pared 2 bases from V and 3 bases from J, leaving 7 bases between. This CDR3 is built from 13 residues. CDR3 DNA: TGTGCCAGCAGTTTACAGAGGGACACTGAAGCTTTCTTT. This sequence encodes CASSLQRDTEAFF.

The chain uses TRBV7-8 and TRBJ1-5; D is unresolved. CDR3 length equals 13 residues. The V end was cut by 5 bases, the J end by 7 bases, with 12 bases between. The germline V gene encodes CDR1 SGHVS and CDR2 FQNEAQ. Here the CDR3 DNA reads TGTGCCAGCAGCCCCCTAAGCATGCAGCCCCAGCATTTT. This translates into CASSPLSMQPQHF.

This chain links TRBV20-1 with TRBJ2-3, with D perhaps TRBD2 (6 bases). The V and J ends lost 4 bases and 0 bases respectively, with 17 bases between them. Germline CDR1 DFQATT, CDR2 SNEGSKA (reference sequence). CDR3 length equals 16 residues. CDR3 in DNA: TGCAGTGCTACTAATCGGGGGACCTCTAGCACAGATACGCAGTATTTT. It is translated as CSATNRGTSSTDTQYF.

CDR3: CASSHGTGADYGYTF. The DNA for the CDR3 is TGCGCCAGCAGCCACGGGACAGGGGCAGACTATGGCTACACCTTC. The chain couples TRBV5-1 to TRBJ1-2; 10 nucleotides line up with TRBD1. V was pared by 4 bases and J by 3 bases, with 6 bases of the junction left unmatched. Germline V CDR1 and CDR2: SGHRS, YFSETQ. The CDR3 is 15 residues long.

The chain links TRBV9 to TRBJ1-5, with TRBD1 as a possible D gene (5 bases). Trimming left V 0 bases short and J 5 bases short, with 12 bases between. CDR3 length: 15 residues. The V gene's germline CDR1 is SGDLS and CDR2 YYNGEE. The CDR3 DNA reads TGTGCCAGCAGCGTAGGGGCAGGGCAGCATCAGCCCCAGCATTTT. Amino acid sequence: CASSVGAGQHQPQHF.

This clonotype was detected a few times. The chain uses TRBV20-1 and TRBJ2-7; a possible D gene is TRBD1 (8 bases). This CDR3 comprises 13 residues. Germline V gives CDR1 DFQATT, CDR2 SNEGSKA (reference sequence). The V end lost 3 bases, the J end lost 6 bases, and 15 bases lay between the germline ends. For the CDR3, the DNA is TGCAGTGCTAGGAAGACAGGGGAGGGCGAGCAGTACTTC. This sequence encodes CSARKTGEGEQYF.

The chain links TRBV20-1 to TRBJ2-3, with 9 nucleotides matching TRBD1. V was clipped by 4 bases and J by 3 bases; unmatched bases: 8. CDR3 length equals 15 residues. Germline assignment: CDR1 DFQATT and CDR2 SNEGSKA (reference sequence). The CDR3 protein is CSAIGTGTGTDTQYF. The CDR3 nucleotides are TGCAGTGCTATCGGGACAGGGACGGGGACAGATACGCAGTATTTT.

The chain combines TRBV6-6 with TRBJ1-2; D ambiguous. The CDR3 contains 13 residues. V lost 9 bases and J 2 bases, leaving 13 bases between the germline ends. Germline V lookup: CDR1 MNHNY, CDR2 SVGAGI (reference sequence). The CDR3 protein is CASASAGNYGYTF. The CDR3 DNA sequence: TGTGCCAGTGCCAGTGCGGGGAACTATGGCTACACCTTC.

The rearrangement uses TRBV5-1 and TRBJ2-1, with 9 bases lining up with TRBD2. The CDR3 runs to 17 residues. The germline CDR1 and CDR2 sequences are SGHRS and YFSETQ. V lost 0 bases to trimming and J lost 0 bases; unmatched junction nucleotides: 4. The CDR3 region is CASSLAGGGVSYNEQFF. CDR3 in DNA: TGCGCCAGCAGCTTGGCCGGCGGGGGGGTCTCCTACAATGAGCAGTTCTTC.

This clonotype was recorded a few times. The chain uses TRBV24-1 and TRBJ2-3; D is unresolved. The CDR3 is made up of 17 amino acids. Germline-derived CDR1 and CDR2 are KGHDR and SFDVKD. Trimming shortened V by 2 bases and J by 0 bases, and 14 bases separated the two germline ends. The CDR3 coding sequence is TGTGCCACCAGTGATTCACTGGACGTATTTAGCACAGATACGCAGTATTTT. As protein: CATSDSLDVFSTDTQYF.

A few counts support this clonotype. The chain joins TRBV2 to TRBJ2-1, with no clear D. Germline V CDR1 and CDR2: SNHLY, FYNNEI. V lost 7 bases and J lost 2, with 9 bases in between. The CDR3 sequence is 13 residues long. The CDR3 region is CASKAPPYNEQFF. The CDR3 region has the DNA TGTGCCAGCAAAGCGCCCCCCTACAATGAGCAGTTCTTC.

The V gene is TRBV12-3 or TRBV12-4, the J gene TRBJ2-5; 12 nucleotides line up with TRBD1. The CDR3 runs to 15 residues. J was trimmed by 3 bases and V by 6 bases; bases with no gene match: 5. The CDR3 DNA follows: TGTGCCAGCAGGGGGACAGGGGGCCCAGAAGAGACCCAGTACTTC. The encoded protein is CASRGTGGPEETQYF.

This clonotype was counted between two and nine times. The rearrangement uses TRBV20-1 and TRBJ2-3; a possible D gene is TRBD2 (5 bases). In germline, CDR1 is DFQATT, CDR2 SNEGSKA (reference sequence). The CDR3 has 14 amino acids. V lost 6 bases to trimming and J lost 2 bases, with 15 bases between them. As DNA, the CDR3 is TGCAGTGCCCTTGGACTGCATGACACAGATACGCAGTATTTT. This translates into CSALGLHDTDTQYF.

This clonotype was counted only a few times. The gene calls are TRBV12-3 or TRBV12-4 and TRBJ2-5; TRBD2 matches at 9 bases. The CDR3 covers 15 residues. J gave up 5 bases and V 2 bases, and 6 bases lay outside the gene matches. The CDR3 region has the DNA TGTGCCAGCAGTTTAATAGCGGGGGCCCCGGAGACCCAGTACTTC. It specifies CASSLIAGAPETQYF.

This clonotype was counted a few times. The genes are TRBV6-5 and TRBJ1-2; 7 positions match TRBD1. This CDR3 has 15 amino acids. Germline-derived CDR1 and CDR2 are MNHEY and SVGAGI. V was clipped by 7 bases and J by 2 bases; unmatched bases: 10. The CDR3 region has the DNA TGTGCCAGCACAGACGCGGGACAGATAAACTATGGCTACACCTTC. It translates to CASTDAGQINYGYTF.

To note about this clonotype: One end of the junction fails to match germline, which may point to a read error. V usage is TRBV10-3 and J usage is TRBJ2-3, with D perhaps TRBD2 (5 bases). The CDR3 extends over 14 amino acids. Germline V gene sequence: CDR1 ENHRY, CDR2 SYGVKD. CDR3 residues: CAISELAPTDTQNF. The CDR3, as DNA: TGTGCCATCAGTGAGCTAGCTCCCACAGATACGCAGAATTTT.

In its sample, this clonotype was seen a few times. DNA for the CDR3: TGCGCCAGCAGGGCCAGGTCAGGGGATGCTTTCTTT. Residues: CASRARSGDAFF. The V call is TRBV5-1, the J call TRBJ1-1; weak D call: TRBD1 (6 bases). V gave up 5 bases and J gave up 11 bases, with 16 bases separating them. CDR1 and CDR2 from the germline V gene are SGHRS and YFSETQ. The CDR3 runs to 12 residues.

The rearrangement joins TRBV29-1 to TRBJ2-7, with 8 bases matching TRBD1. The germline V gene has CDR1 SQVTM and CDR2 ANQGSEA. The J segment lost 0 bases and the V segment lost 0 bases, leaving 16 bases of the junction unmatched. This CDR3 spans 19 amino acids. The DNA for the CDR3 is TGCAGCGTTGAAGATCCTAGCCCTGATGACAGGGGTCCCTCCTACGAGCAGTACTTC. Residues: CSVEDPSPDDRGPSYEQYF.

The J gene is TRBJ1-5, the V gene TRBV19; D ambiguous. V was shortened by 2 bases and J by 4 bases, with 6 bases between the two germline ends. Germline lookup yields CDR1 LNHDA and CDR2 SQIVND (reference sequence). The CDR3 runs to 13 residues. The CDR3 protein is CASSITGNQPQHF. CDR3 sequence (DNA): TGTGCCAGTAGTATAACGGGTAATCAGCCCCAGCATTTT.

This clonotype came up a few times. The genes are TRBV5-1 and TRBJ2-1, with TRBD2 identical over 8 bases. Trimming removed 0 bases from V and 5 bases from J; junction bases left unmatched: 7. The CDR3 has 16 residues. Germline assignment: CDR1 SGHRS and CDR2 YFSETQ. The CDR3 DNA is TGCGCCAGCAGCTTGGGCCCAAGGACTAGCAACAATGAGCAGTTCTTC. The encoded protein is CASSLGPRTSNNEQFF.

The chain combines TRBV12-3 or TRBV12-4 with TRBJ1-1; a possible D gene is TRBD1 (5 bases). The CDR3 is 17 residues long. Trimming left V 6 bases short and J 0 bases short, with 20 bases between. The CDR3 is CASSRVGLKVMNTEAFF. The CDR3 bases are TGTGCCAGCAGCCGCGTGGGGCTCAAGGTCATGAACACTGAAGCTTTCTTT.